The entry below describes one TCR beta chain. What it binds is unknown. This sample is part of a study of OX40 agonist ivuxolimab in advanced cancers. At the level of the study: Dose-escalation patients suffered from hepatocellular carcinoma, melanoma, renal cell or head and neck cancer. Patients achieving partial responses numbered three: one hepatocellular carcinoma case and two cutaneous melanoma cases. Prior therapy, whether anti-PD-1, anti-PD-L1 or anti-CTLA-4, was allowed, and roughly 40% had some.

TCRdb's table, derived via immunoSEQ multiplex PCR, lists solely in-frame clones and lacks some. The sample holds 85,000 or so clones, 80% to 90% seen once. General observations from the study: Some nonresponders additionally presented with little normalized T-cell clonal expansion.

V lost 7 bases, J lost 3 bases, and 13 bases lay in between. Germline V gene data show CDR1 as SGHRS and CDR2 as YFSETQ. The CDR3 sequence is 13 residues long. The J gene is TRBJ2-5, the V gene TRBV5-1; tentative D call: TRBD2 (6 bases). Specimen: CD4+ or CD8+ T cells sorted from blood, collected in a trial of the OX40 agonist ivuxolimab. This TCR derives from an adult with an advanced solid tumor such as melanoma, head and neck, liver or kidney cancer. The CDR3 loop is CASSRGLEETQYF. In DNA, the CDR3 is TGCGCCAGCTCCCGGGGGTTGGAAGAGACCCAGTACTTC.